This TCR beta chain was identified in a study of regulatory and conventional T cells in RAG deficiency. Study conclusions and caveats: Shorter CDR3s in all patient subsets; >85% Treg-Tconv overlap in Omenn.

CDR1 is SGHKS, CDR2 YYEKEE, per germline (reference sequence). The CDR3 is 16 amino acids. The ends lost 2 bases at V and 1 base at J; junction bases unmatched: 6. Profiled with immunoSEQ multiplex PCR; TCRdb holds only in-frame clones, not every one. The table has around 20,000 clones, around 95% seen once; the top ten hold 1% to 1.5%. Genomic DNA came from blood conventional CD4+ T cells gated CD25-low CD127-high. To note about this clone: Its antigen is currently unknown.

The same data also contributed to another study, on regulatory T cells. That publication notes: Amplification used 52 TRBV primers and 13 TRBJ primers.

The sample was CD25- CD4+ T cells sorted from blood. The chain combines TRBV5-5 with TRBJ2-7; 10 bases map to TRBD1. The receptor was derived from a human donor in good health. The CDR3 region has the DNA TGTGCCAGCAGCTTAGCCCCGGGACAGGGGTCCTACGAGCAGTACTTC. Translation: CASSLAPGQGSYEQYF. The variable domain in full, completed from reference TRBV5-5 and TRBJ2-7, reads DAGVTQSPTHLIKTRGQQVTLRCSPISGHKSVSWYQQVLGQGPQFIFQYYEKEERGRGNFPDRFSARQFPNYSSELNVNALLLGDSALYLCASSLAPGQGSYEQYFGPGTRLTVT.